This T cell receptor beta chain was found in a study of blood T cell repertoires in COVID-19. Study-level information: Samples taken during acute and convalescent COVID-19 were collected in the United States, Italy and Spain. In each case, the material was cDNA or gDNA derived from T cells, B-cell-depleted T cells, or PBMCs.

Authors' methods: Reference gene primer amplification in the assay estimated nucleated cell counts. Repertoires were generated with immunoSEQ multiplex PCR, while TCRdb's copy carries only in-frame clones and drops some. That table supplies the V and J calls and clone size; D and trimming were determined from the DNA. This sample has roughly 72,000 clones, with roughly 88% found just once. In germline, CDR1 is MNHEY, CDR2 SMNVEV (reference sequence). This CDR3 comprises 11 residues. The V and J ends lost 10 bases and 6 bases respectively, with 10 bases between them. The sample consisted of peripheral blood. The receptor was derived from a human donor in a cohort sampled during active COVID-19. The chain employs TRBV27 and TRBJ2-4, with a weak D call TRBD1 (6 bases). The chain's CDR3 is CATTQGNIQYF. As DNA, the CDR3 is TGTGCCACCACACAGGGAAACATTCAGTACTTC.